This T cell receptor beta chain was sequenced for a study of cytomegalovirus exposure and HLA in healthy donors. As regards this clone: What it recognizes is unknown.

Findings and caveats of the study: The study had only CMV serostatus as immune exposure information. Cytomegalovirus status was reportedly diagnosed by the classifier with high specificity and sensitivity. A later analysis found common viral pathogens apparently linked to several of the most significant clusters.

V was cut by 4 bases and J by 2 bases, with 10 bases left in between. CDR3 size: 14 residues. The germline CDR1 and CDR2 sequences are SGHRS and YFSETQ. This PCR relied on a set of 60 Vbeta primers and 13 Jbeta primers. TCRdb keeps only in-frame clones here, not all; method: immunoSEQ multiplex PCR. The data contain roughly 220,000 clones, approximately 81% of them seen just once; the ten biggest clones take up 2.9%. Sequencing input: PBMCs. The rearrangement links TRBV5-1 to TRBJ1-3, with D possibly being TRBD1 (5 bases). The receptor was isolated from a man aged 25 to 40 in good health and CMV-seronegative. CDR3 loop: CASSPGGAGNTIYF. For the CDR3, the DNA is TGCGCCAGCAGCCCCGGGGGGGCTGGAAACACCATATATTTT. Full variable domain (rest looked up from reference TRBV5-1 and TRBJ1-3): KAGVTQTPRYLIKTRGQQVTLSCSPISGHRSVSWYQQTPGQGLQFLFEYFSETQRNKGNFPGRFSGRQFSNSRSEMNVSTLELGDSALYLCASSPGGAGNTIYFGEGSWLTVV.